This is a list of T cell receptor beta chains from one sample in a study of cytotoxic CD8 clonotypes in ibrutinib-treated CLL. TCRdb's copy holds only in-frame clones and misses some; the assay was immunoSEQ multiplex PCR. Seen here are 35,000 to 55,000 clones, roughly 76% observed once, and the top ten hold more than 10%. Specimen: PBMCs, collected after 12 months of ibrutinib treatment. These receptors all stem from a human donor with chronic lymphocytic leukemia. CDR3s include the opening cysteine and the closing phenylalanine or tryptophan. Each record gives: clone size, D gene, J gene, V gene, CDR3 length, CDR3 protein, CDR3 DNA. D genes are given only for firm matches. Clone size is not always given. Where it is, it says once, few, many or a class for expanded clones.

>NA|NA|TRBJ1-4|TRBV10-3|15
CAISESRESNEKLFF
TGTGCCATCAGTGAGTCGAGGGAATCCAATGAAAAACTGTTTTTT
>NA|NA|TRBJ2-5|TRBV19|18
CASSIVATGMWGQETQYF
TGTGCCAGTAGTATAGTAGCAACAGGGATGTGGGGCCAAGAGACCCAGTACTTC
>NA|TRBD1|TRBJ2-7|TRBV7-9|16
CASSSSGTGLHHEQYF
TGTGCCAGCAGCTCCTCCGGGACAGGGTTGCACCACGAGCAGTACTTC
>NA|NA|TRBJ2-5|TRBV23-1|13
CASTPTGKETQYF
TGCGCCAGCACCCCGACAGGTAAAGAGACCCAGTACTTC
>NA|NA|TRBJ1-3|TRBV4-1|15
CASSQGRVTGNTIYF
TGCGCCAGCAGCCAAGGCAGGGTTACGGGAAACACCATATATTTT
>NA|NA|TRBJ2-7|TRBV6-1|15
CASSALSQDGLEQYF
TGTGCCAGCAGTGCCCTCAGTCAGGACGGCTTGGAGCAGTACTTC
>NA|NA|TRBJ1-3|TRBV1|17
CTSSQSNRASSGNTIYF
TGCACCAGCAGCCAATCGAACAGGGCGAGCTCTGGAAACACCATATATTTT
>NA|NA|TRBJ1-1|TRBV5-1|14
CASSSPGARTEAFF
TGCGCCAGCAGCTCCCCAGGGGCGAGGACTGAAGCTTTCTTT
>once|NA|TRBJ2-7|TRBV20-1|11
CSVGQTYEQYF
TGCAGTGTAGGACAAACCTACGAGCAGTACTTC
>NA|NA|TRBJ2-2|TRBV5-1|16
CASSLAWEVATGELFF
TGCGCCAGCAGCTTGGCCTGGGAGGTCGCAACCGGGGAGCTGTTTTTT
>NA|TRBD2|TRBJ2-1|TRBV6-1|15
CASSDSGGFIDEQFF
TGTGCCAGCAGTGATAGCGGGGGGTTTATAGATGAGCAGTTCTTC
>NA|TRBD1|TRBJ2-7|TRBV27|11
CASRTGVEQYF
TGTGCCAGCCGGACAGGGGTCGAGCAGTACTTC
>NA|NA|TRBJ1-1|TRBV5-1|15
CASRRFRGGNTEAFF
TGCGCCAGCAGACGATTCAGGGGCGGGAACACTGAAGCTTTCTTT
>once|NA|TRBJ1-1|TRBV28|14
CASSPGGVRAEAFF
TGTGCCAGCAGTCCGGGAGGGGTAAGGGCTGAAGCTTTCTTT
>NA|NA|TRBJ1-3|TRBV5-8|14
CASRPQFRGNTIYF
TGTGCCAGCCGCCCACAGTTCAGAGGAAACACCATATATTTT
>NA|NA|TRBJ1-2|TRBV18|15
CASSRELGGNYGYTF
TGTGCCAGCTCACGCGAGCTAGGGGGTAACTATGGCTACACCTTC
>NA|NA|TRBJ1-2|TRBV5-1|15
CASSDWDTRYYGYTF
TGCGCCAGCAGCGACTGGGACACAAGGTACTATGGCTACACCTTC
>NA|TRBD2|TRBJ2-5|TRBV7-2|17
CASSGTSGGASRETQYF
TGTGCCAGCAGCGGAACTAGCGGGGGGGCCTCCCGAGAGACCCAGTACTTC
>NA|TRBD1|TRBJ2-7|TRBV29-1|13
CSVVRDSDYEQYF
TGCAGCGTTGTCCGGGACAGCGACTACGAGCAGTACTTC
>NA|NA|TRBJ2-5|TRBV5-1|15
CASSFKRPLQETQYF
TGCGCCAGCAGCTTTAAACGGCCCCTCCAAGAGACCCAGTACTTC
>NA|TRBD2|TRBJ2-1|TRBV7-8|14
CASSFRGGFNEQFF
TGTGCCAGCAGCTTCCGGGGGGGCTTCAATGAGCAGTTCTTC
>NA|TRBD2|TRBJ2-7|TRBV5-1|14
CASSFTSGAYEQYF
TGCGCCAGCAGCTTTACTAGCGGGGCGTACGAGCAGTACTTC
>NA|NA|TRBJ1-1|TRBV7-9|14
CASRQGLAGTEAFF
TGTGCCAGCAGACAGGGACTTGCAGGGACTGAAGCTTTCTTT
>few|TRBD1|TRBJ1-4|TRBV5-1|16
CASSEGTARGTEKLFF
TGCGCCAGCAGCGAGGGGACAGCCCGAGGGACTGAAAAACTGTTTTTT
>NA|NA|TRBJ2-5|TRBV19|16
CASSIASPPNQETQYF
TGTGCCAGTAGTATAGCGTCCCCCCCTAACCAAGAGACCCAGTACTTC
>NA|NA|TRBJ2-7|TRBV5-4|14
CASRPGTNPYEQYF
TGTGCCAGCAGACCCGGGACCAACCCCTACGAGCAGTACTTC
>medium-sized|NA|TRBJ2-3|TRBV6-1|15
CASSESVGGPDTQYF
TGTGCCAGCAGTGAATCAGTGGGGGGACCAGATACGCAGTATTTT
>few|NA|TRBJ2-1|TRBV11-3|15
CASSLGGGSYNEQFF
TGTGCCAGCAGCTTAGGCGGAGGCTCCTACAATGAGCAGTTCTTC
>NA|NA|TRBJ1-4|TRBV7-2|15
CASSLAVVGVRKLFF
TGTGCCAGCAGCTTAGCGGTAGTTGGGGTTAGGAAACTGTTTTTT
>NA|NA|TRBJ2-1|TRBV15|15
CATSGIAAGRNEQFF
TGTGCCACCAGCGGGATAGCAGCGGGCCGCAATGAGCAGTTCTTC
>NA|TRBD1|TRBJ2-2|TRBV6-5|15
CASSPGQGNTGELFF
TGTGCCAGCAGTCCCGGACAGGGGAACACCGGGGAGCTGTTTTTT
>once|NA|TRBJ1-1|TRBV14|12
CASSQDRVKAFF
TGTGCCAGCAGCCAAGATAGAGTTAAGGCTTTCTTT
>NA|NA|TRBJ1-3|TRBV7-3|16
CASSSAQGSSGNTIYF
TGTGCCAGCAGCTCCGCACAGGGCAGCTCTGGAAACACCATATATTTT
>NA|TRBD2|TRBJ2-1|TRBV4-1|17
CASSQDSWVLAGVGLLF
TGCGCCAGCAGCCAAGATTCTTGGGTCCTAGCGGGGGTAGGACTCCTCTTC
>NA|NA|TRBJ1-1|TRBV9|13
CASSPRQDTEAFF
TGTGCCAGCAGCCCACGACAGGACACTGAAGCTTTCTTT
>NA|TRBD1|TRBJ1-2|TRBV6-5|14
CASSYSAGGYGYTF
TGTGCCAGCAGTTACTCGGCAGGGGGCTATGGCTACACCTTC
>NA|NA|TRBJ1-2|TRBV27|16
CASKRRAGSMDYGYTF
TGTGCCAGCAAAAGAAGGGCAGGGTCCATGGACTATGGCTACACCTTC
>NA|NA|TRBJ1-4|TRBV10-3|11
CATRTNEKLFF
TGTGCCACCAGAACTAATGAAAAACTGTTTTTT
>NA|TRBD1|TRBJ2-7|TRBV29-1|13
CSVRKTGSYEQYF
TGCAGCGTTAGAAAGACAGGGTCCTACGAGCAGTACTTC
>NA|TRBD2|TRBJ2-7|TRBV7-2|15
CASSVSGGVSYEQYF
TGTGCCAGCAGCGTTAGCGGGGGGGTCTCCTACGAGCAGTACTTC
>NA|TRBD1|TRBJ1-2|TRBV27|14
CASSLMAGGFGYTF
TGTGCCAGCAGTTTAATGGCAGGGGGCTTTGGCTACACCTTC
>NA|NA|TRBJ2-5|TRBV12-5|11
CASGLGETQYF
TGTGCTAGTGGTTTGGGAGAGACCCAGTACTTC
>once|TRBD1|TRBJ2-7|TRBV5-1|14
CASSLGQGPYEQYF
TGCGCCAGCAGCCTAGGACAGGGACCGTACGAGCAGTACTTC
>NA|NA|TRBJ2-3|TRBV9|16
CASSVKLGPYTDTQYF
TGTGCCAGCAGCGTAAAGCTGGGGCCGTACACAGATACGCAGTATTTT